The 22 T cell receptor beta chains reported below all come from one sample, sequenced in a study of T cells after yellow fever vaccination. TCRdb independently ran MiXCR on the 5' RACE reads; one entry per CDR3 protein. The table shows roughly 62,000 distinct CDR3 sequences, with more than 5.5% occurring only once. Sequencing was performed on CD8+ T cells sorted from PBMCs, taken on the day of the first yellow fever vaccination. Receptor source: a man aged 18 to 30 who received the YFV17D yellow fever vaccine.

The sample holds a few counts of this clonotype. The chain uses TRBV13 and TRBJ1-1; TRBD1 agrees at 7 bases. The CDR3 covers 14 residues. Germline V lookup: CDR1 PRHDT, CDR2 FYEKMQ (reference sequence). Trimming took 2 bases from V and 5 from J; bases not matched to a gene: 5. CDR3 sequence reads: CASSLTGDVTEAFF. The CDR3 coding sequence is TGTGCCAGCAGCTTAACAGGGGATGTTACTGAAGCTTTCTTT.

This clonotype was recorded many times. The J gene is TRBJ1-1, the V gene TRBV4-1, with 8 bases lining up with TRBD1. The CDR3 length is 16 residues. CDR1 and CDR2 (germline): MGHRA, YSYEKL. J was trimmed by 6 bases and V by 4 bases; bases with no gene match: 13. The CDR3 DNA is TGCGCCAGCAGCCCGCTGACTGGCCTACAGGGGGCTGAAGCTTTCTTT. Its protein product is CASSPLTGLQGAEAFF.

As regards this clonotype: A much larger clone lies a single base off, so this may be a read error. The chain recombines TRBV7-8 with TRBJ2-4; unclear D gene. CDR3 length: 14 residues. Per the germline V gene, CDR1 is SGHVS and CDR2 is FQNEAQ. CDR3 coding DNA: TGTGCCAGCAGCAACTACGTAGCCAAAAACATTCGGTACTTC. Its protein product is CASSNYVAKNIRYF.

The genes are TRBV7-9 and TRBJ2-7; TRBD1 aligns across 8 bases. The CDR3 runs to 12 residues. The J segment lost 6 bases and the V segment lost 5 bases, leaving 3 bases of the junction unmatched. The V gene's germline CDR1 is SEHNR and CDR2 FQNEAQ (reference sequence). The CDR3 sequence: CASSQGAGEQYV. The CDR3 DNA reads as TGTGCCAGCAGCCAGGGGGCTGGCGAGCAGTACGTC.

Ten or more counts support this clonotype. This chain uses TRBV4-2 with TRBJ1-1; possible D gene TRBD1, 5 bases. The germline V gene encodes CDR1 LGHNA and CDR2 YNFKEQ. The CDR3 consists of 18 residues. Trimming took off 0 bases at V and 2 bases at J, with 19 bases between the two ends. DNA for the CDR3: TGTGCCAGCAGCCAAGATGAGCGGGCTACAGGTCTTAACACTGAAGCTTTCTTT. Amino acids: CASSQDERATGLNTEAFF.

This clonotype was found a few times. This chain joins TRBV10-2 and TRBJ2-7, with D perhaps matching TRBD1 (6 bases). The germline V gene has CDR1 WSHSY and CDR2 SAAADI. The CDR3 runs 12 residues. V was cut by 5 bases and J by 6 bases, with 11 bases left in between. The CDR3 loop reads CASSFPGAEQYF. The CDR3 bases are TGCGCCAGCAGTTTCCCAGGGGCCGAGCAGTACTTC.

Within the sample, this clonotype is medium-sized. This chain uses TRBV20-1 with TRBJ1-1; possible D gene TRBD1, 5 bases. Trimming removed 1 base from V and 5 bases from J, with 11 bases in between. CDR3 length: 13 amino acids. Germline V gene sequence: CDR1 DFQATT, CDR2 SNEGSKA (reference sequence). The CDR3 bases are TGCAGTGCTAGAGGAGAGGGGACGACTGAAGCTTTCTTT. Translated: CSARGEGTTEAFF.

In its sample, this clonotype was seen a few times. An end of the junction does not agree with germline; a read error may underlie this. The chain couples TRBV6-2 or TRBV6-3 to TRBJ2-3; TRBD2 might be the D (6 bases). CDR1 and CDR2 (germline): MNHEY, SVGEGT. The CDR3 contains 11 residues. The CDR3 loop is CASSPGTATDF. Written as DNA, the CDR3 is TGTGCCAGCAGTCCGGGGACTGCAACGGATTTT.

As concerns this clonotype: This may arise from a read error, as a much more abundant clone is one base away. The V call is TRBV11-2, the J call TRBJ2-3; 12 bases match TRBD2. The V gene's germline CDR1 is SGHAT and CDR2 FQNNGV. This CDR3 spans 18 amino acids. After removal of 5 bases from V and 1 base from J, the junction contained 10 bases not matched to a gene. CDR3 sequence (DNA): TGTGCCAGCAGCCCACGGACTAGCGGGGCTCTTGGCACAGATACGCAGTATTTT. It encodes CASSPRTSGALGTDTQYF. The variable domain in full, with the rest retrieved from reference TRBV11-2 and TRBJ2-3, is EAGVAQSPRYKIIEKRQSVAFWCNPISGHATLYWYQQILGQGPKLLIQFQNNGVVDDSQLPKDRFSAERLKGVDSTLKIQPAKLEDSAVYLCASSPRTSGALGTDTQYFGPGTRLTVL.

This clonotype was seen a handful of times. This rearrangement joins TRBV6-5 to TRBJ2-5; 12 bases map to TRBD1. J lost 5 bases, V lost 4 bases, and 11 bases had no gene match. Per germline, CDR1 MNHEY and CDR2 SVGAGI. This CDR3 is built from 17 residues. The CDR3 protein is CASSSRDRGRLRETQYF. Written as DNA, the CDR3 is TGTGCCAGCAGTTCCCGGGACAGGGGGCGATTGAGGGAGACCCAGTACTTC.

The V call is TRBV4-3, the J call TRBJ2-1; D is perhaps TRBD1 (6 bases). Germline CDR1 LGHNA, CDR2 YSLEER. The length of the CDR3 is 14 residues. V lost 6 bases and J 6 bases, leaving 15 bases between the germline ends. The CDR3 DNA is TGCGCCAGCAGTATACAGGGCCTAAGCAATGAGCAGTTCTTC. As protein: CASSIQGLSNEQFF.

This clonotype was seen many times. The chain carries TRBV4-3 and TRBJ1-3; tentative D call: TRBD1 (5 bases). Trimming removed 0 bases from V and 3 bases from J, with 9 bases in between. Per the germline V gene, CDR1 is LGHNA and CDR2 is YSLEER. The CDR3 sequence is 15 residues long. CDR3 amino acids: CASSQDGADGNTIYF. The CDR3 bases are TGCGCCAGCAGCCAAGATGGGGCGGATGGAAACACCATATATTTT.

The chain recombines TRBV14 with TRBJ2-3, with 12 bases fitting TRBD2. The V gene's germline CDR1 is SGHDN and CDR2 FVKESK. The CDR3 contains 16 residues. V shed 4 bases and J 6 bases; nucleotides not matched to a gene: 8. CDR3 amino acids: CASSPLAGGPLDTQYF. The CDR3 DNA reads TGTGCCAGCAGCCCTCTAGCGGGGGGGCCGCTGGATACGCAGTATTTT.

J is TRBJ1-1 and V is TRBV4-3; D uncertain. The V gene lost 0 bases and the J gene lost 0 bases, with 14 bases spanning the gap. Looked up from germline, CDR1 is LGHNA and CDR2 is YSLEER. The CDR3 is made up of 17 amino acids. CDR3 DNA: TGCGCCAGCAGCCAAGAGTTTCCTGGTCTCATGAACACTGAAGCTTTCTTT. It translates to CASSQEFPGLMNTEAFF.

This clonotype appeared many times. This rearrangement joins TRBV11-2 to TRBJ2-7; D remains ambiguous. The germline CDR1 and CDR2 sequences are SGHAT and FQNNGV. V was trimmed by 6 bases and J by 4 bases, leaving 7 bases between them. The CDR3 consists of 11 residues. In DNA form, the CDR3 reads TGTGCCAGCAGGGATGATTACGAGCAGTACGTC. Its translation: CASRDDYEQYV.

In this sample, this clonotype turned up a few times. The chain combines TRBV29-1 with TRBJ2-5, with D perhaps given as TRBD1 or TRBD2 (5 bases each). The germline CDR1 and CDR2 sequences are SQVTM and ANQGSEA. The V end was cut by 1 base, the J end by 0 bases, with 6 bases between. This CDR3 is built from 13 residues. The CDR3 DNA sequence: TGCAGCGTTGAAGGGGGGAACCAAGAGACCCAGTACTTC. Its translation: CSVEGGNQETQYF.

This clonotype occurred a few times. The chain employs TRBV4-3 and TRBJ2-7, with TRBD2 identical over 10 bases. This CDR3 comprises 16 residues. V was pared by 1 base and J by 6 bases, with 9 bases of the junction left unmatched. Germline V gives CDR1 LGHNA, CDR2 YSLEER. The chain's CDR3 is CASSQGTSGALSEQYF. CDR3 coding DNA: TGCGCCAGCAGCCAAGGAACTAGCGGGGCGCTGAGCGAGCAGTACTTC.

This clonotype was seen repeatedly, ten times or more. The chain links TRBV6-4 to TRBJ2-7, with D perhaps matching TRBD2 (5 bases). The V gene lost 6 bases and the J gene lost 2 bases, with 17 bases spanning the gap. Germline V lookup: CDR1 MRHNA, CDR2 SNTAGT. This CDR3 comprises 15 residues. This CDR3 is CASRRAFGVTYEQYV. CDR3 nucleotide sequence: TGTGCCAGCAGACGGGCTTTCGGGGTTACCTACGAGCAGTACGTC.

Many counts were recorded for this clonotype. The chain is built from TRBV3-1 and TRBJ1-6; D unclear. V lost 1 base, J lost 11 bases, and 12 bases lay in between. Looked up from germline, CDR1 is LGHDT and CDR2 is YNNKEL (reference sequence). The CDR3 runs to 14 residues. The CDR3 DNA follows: TGTGCCAGCAGCCAAGGCCTGGTGGGTACACCCCTCCACTTT. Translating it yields CASSQGLVGTPLHF.

The CDR3 here is CASTETSAYNEQFF. The CDR3 coding sequence is TGTGCCAGCACCGAGACTAGCGCCTACAATGAGCAGTTCTTC. The V and J genes are TRBV7-2 and TRBJ2-1; 8 bases map to TRBD2. The V gene end was trimmed by 7 bases and the J gene end by 2 bases; junction bases not matched to a gene: 4. Germline loops: CDR1 SGHTA, CDR2 FQGNSA. The CDR3 is 14 residues long.

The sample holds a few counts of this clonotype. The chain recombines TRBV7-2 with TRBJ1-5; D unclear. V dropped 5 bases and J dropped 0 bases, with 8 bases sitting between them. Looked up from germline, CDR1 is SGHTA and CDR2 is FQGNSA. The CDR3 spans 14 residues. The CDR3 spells CASSPTISNQPQHF. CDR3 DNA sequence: TGTGCCAGCAGCCCGACTATTAGCAATCAGCCCCAGCATTTT.

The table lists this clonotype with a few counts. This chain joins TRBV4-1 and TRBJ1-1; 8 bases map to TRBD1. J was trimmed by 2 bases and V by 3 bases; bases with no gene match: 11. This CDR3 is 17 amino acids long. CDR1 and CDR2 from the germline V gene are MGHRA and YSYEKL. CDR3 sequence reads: CASSHRLAGTGNTEAFF. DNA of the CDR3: TGCGCCAGCAGCCACCGCCTTGCCGGGACAGGTAACACTGAAGCTTTCTTT.